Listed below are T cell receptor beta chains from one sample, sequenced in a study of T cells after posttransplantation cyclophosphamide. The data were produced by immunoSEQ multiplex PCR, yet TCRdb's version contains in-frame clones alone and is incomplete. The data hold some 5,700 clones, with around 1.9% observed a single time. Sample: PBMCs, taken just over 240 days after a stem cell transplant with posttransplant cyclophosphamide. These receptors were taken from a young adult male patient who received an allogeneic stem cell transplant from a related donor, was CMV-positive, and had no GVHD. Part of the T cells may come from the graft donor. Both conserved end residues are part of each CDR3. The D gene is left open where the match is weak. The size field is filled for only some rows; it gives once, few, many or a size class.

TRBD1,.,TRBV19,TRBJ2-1,TGTGCCAGTAATCGACGGACAGGGGATAATGAGCAGTTCTTC,CASNRRTGDNEQFF
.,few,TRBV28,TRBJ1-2,TGTGCCAGCAGTCAGGGGCCTAACTATGGCTACACCTTC,CASSQGPNYGYTF
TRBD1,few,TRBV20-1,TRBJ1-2,TGCAGTGCGTCTACAGGGGATGGCTACACCTTC,CSASTGDGYTF
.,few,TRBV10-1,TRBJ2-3,TGCGCCAGCAGTGAGTCTCAAGGGGCAGATACGCAGTATTTT,CASSESQGADTQYF
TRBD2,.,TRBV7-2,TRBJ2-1,TGTGCCAGCATGTCATCGGCCCTCGCGGGAGGGGGTCTGTTCTTC,CASMSSALAGGGLFF
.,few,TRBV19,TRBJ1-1,TGTGCCAGTAGTATTCAGGCAGGGGAAGGCACTGAAGCTTTCTTT,CASSIQAGEGTEAFF
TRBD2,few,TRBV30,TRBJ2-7,TGTGCCTGGAGTGGGGAGGGCAAATCCTACGAGCAGTACTTC,CAWSGEGKSYEQYF
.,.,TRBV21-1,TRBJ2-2,TGTGCCAGCCGGCGGAGGGAGGGGGCCGGGGAGCTGTTTTTT,CASRRREGAGELFF
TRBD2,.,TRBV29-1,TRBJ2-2,TGCAGCGTTGCCGGGACTAGCGGGAGACCGAACACCGGGGAGCTGTTTTTT,CSVAGTSGRPNTGELFF
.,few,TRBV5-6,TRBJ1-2,TGTGCCAGCAGCAAGGCAGGGGTGGCCTATGGCTACACCTTC,CASSKAGVAYGYTF
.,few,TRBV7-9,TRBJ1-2,TGTGCCAGCAGCTTAGGGCTGAATGATGGCTACACCTTC,CASSLGLNDGYTF
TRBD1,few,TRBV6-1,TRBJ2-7,TGTGCCAGCCAGATCACAGGGGGAACCTACGAGCAGTACTTC,CASQITGGTYEQYF
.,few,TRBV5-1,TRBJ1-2,TGCGCCAGCAGCTACTACAGGGTCGGTGGCTATGGCTACACCTTC,CASSYYRVGGYGYTF
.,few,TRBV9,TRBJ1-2,TGTGCCAGCAGAGACGGGAGTTTGGTGGATGGCTACACCTTC,CASRDGSLVDGYTF
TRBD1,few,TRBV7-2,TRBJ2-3,TGTGCCAGCAGCTTCCGACAGGGAAAGGGCACAGATACGCAGTATTTT,CASSFRQGKGTDTQYF
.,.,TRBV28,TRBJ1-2,TGTGCCAGCAGTTTAGGGCAGGGGTGGGCGCTGGGGGGCTACACCTTC,CASSLGQGWALGGYTF
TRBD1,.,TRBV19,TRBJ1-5,TGTGCCACCGCCGAAGACAGGGTTTTTCGCAATCAGCCCCAGCATTTT,CATAEDRVFRNQPQHF
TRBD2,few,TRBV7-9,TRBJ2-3,TGTGCCAGCAGCCCCCCTCGGGGGGGGATTGAGACAGATACGCAGTATTTT,CASSPPRGGIETDTQYF
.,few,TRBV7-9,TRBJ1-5,TGTGCCAGCAGCTACAGTCTAAATCAGCCCCAGCATTTT,CASSYSLNQPQHF
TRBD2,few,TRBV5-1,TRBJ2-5,TGCGCCAGCAGCTTGGGGACTAGCGGGGGGGCAGTTCTCGAGACCCAGTACTTC,CASSLGTSGGAVLETQYF
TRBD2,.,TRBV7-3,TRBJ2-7,TGTGCCAGCGGCGCGGGGGGCGGACCGGGTCGAGAGCAGTACTTC,CASGAGGGPGREQYF
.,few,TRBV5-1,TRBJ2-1,TGCGCCAGCAGCCTGGAGGAGGTATACAATGAGCAGTTCTTC,CASSLEEVYNEQFF
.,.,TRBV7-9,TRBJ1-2,TGTGCCAGCAGCTTAAGCACTAACTATGGCTACACCTTC,CASSLSTNYGYTF
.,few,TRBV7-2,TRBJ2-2,TGTGCCAGCAGCTTAGTAAGTGGCAGTTACACCGGGGAGCTGTTTTTT,CASSLVSGSYTGELFF
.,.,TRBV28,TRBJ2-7,TGTGCCAGCAGTTTGTTCAGGGGCAGGGAGTACTTC,CASSLFRGREYF
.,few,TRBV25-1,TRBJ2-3,TGTGCCAGCAGTCGACTAGTTGATACGCAGTATTTT,CASSRLVDTQYF
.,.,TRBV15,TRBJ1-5,TGTGCCACCAGCAGGGCTACTACAGGAAATCAGCCCCAGCATTTT,CATSRATTGNQPQHF
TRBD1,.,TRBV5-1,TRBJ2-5,TGCGCCAGCAGCCCTGAGGGACAGGGGACCCAGTACTTC,CASSPEGQGTQYF
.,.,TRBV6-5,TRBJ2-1,TGTGCCAGCAGACTTGGACAGATTTACAATGAGCAGTTCTTC,CASRLGQIYNEQFF
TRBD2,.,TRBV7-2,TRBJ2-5,TGTGCCAGCAGCACCGGGACTAGCGGGAGACGGGAGACCCAGTACTTC,CASSTGTSGRRETQYF
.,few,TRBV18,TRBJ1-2,TGTGCCAGCTCACCTCGACAGGCCCCAGCGGGCTACACCTTC,CASSPRQAPAGYTF
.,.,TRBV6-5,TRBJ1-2,TGTGCCAGCAGTTACGACCCGGGGGGTTTCTTTGGCTACACCTTC,CASSYDPGGFFGYTF
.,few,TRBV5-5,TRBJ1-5,TGTGCCAGCAGCTTGGCTCAGGGAAGCAATCAGCCCCAGCATTTT,CASSLAQGSNQPQHF
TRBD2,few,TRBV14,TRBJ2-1,TGTGCCAGCAGCGGACTAGCGGGACCAATAAGGAATGAGCAGTTCTTC,CASSGLAGPIRNEQFF
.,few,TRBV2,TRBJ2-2,TGTGCCAGCCGAGGAGGCGGGGAGCTGTTTTTT,CASRGGGELFF
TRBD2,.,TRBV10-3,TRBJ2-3,TGTGCCATCAGTGATGGGACTAGAGGCACAGATACGCAGTATTTT,CAISDGTRGTDTQYF
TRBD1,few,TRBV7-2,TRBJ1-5,TGTGCCAGCAGCTTACAGGGACAGATAATACAGCCCCAGCATTTT,CASSLQGQIIQPQHF
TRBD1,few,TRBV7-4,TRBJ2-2,TGTGCCAGCAGCTTAGGGGTTTGGGACAGCGAACACCGGGGAGCTGTTTTT,CASSLGVWDSEHRGAVF
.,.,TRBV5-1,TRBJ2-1,TGCGCCAGCAGCTTGGGCGGGCACGATGAGCAGTTCTTC,CASSLGGHDEQFF
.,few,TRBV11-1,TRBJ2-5,TGTGCCAGCAGCTTAGTACGGGGAGGTCAAGAGACCCAGTACTTC,CASSLVRGGQETQYF
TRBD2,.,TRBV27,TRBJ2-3,TGTGCCAGCAGTTTAATAACTAGCGGGAGGGCCCCAGATACGCAGTATTTT,CASSLITSGRAPDTQYF
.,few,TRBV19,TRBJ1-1,TGTGCCAGTAGTAGGGGCAGGGGCTCAGAAGCTTTCTTT,CASSRGRGSEAFF
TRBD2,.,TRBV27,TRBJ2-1,TGTGCCAGCATCCCAATCCCAATAGCGGGAGATACGAATGAGCAGTTCTTC,CASIPIPIAGDTNEQFF
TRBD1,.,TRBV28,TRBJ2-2,TGTGCCAGCACTACGGGACAGGGGCACGGGGAGCTGTTTTTT,CASTTGQGHGELFF
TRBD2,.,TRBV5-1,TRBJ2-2,TGCGCCAGTTTGGGGGTAGCGGGAGTCGGCACCGGGGAGCTGTTTTTT,CASLGVAGVGTGELFF
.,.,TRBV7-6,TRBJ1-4,TGTGCCAGCAGCTTAGGGGCACAGGCTGCAACTAATGAAAAACTGTTTTTT,CASSLGAQAATNEKLFF
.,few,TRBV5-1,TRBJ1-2,TGCGCCAGCAGCTTGGAATTTGGGGGGGCAGGTGGCTACACCTTC,CASSLEFGGAGGYTF
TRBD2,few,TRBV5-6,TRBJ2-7,TGTGCCAGCAGCTCTAGCGGATACTCCTACGAGCAGTACTTC,CASSSSGYSYEQYF
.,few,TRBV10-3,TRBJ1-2,TGTGCCATCGTCTTCGCCCTAGACGTATCCTATGGCTACACCTTC,CAIVFALDVSYGYTF
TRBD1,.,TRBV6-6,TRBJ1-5,TGTGCCAGCAGTCGACAGGGGGGTCAGCCCCAGCATTTT,CASSRQGGQPQHF
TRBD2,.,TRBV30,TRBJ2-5,TGTGCCTGGAGTGTAGCGGGAACGGAGACCCAGTACTTC,CAWSVAGTETQYF
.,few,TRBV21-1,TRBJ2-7,TGTGCCAGCAGCAAAGCGTCAGGGACAGCCGCGTACTTC,CASSKASGTAAYF
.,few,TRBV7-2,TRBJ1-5,TGTGCCAGCAGCCCCGACCCGGGTCAGCCCCAGCATTTT,CASSPDPGQPQHF
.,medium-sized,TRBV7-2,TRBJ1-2,TGTGCCAGCAGCTTATTTTCTCCCAGGGAGGGCTATGGCTACACCTTC,CASSLFSPREGYGYTF
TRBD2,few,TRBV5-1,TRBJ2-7,TGCGCCAGCAGCCCGGGACTAGACTCCTACGAGCAGTACTTC,CASSPGLDSYEQYF